Listed below are T cell receptor beta chains from one sample, sequenced in a study of cytotoxic CD8 clonotypes in ibrutinib-treated CLL. TCRdb's copy holds only in-frame clones and misses some; the assay was immunoSEQ multiplex PCR. The data hold 11,000 or so clones, with approximately 80% observed a single time. This sample comprised PBMCs, obtained at disease progression, from a patient treated with ibrutinib. The receptors shown here come from a human donor with chronic lymphocytic leukemia. CDR3s leave out the opening cysteine and the closing phenylalanine or tryptophan.

J gene	CDR3 length	V gene	CDR3 protein
TRBJ2-7	13	TRBV13	ASSATSGLSYEQY
TRBJ2-3	11	TRBV28	ASIGDITDTQY
TRBJ1-1	13	TRBV6-5	ASSKHTNPITEAF
TRBJ2-2	11	TRBV2	ASVRGATGELF
TRBJ2-1	14	TRBV5-6	ASSHLAGGPLYEQF
TRBJ2-5	11	TRBV19	ASSIEAGGTQY
TRBJ2-5	13	TRBV6-6	ASSYLGQGGETQY
TRBJ1-2	12	TRBV2	ASSEIRQPNGYT
TRBJ1-1	16	TRBV28	ASSPWTGGADMNTEAF
TRBJ1-4	10	TRBV7-9	ASSYGDEKLF
TRBJ1-2	9	TRBV7-9	ASSLAVGYT
TRBJ2-2	17	TRBV7-8	ASGLPRVGHERGTGELF
TRBJ2-3	12	TRBV5-1	ASSHGLITDTQY
TRBJ2-5	14	TRBV11-2	ASSPWVGTGKETQY
TRBJ2-7	12	TRBV6-1	ASSVAESSYEQY
TRBJ1-2	10	TRBV7-2	ASSLSNYGYT
TRBJ1-1	12	TRBV2	ASSDRQLGAEAF
TRBJ1-1	11	TRBV6-1	ASISLVGTEAF
TRBJ1-2	18	TRBV23-1	ASSQQRTMGNSEHNYGYT
TRBJ1-5	13	TRBV6-5	ASRSGLMGNQPQH
TRBJ2-5	11	TRBV2	ASRPEIQETQY
TRBJ1-2	11	TRBV2	ASSAELNYGYT
TRBJ2-3	14	TRBV11-2	ASSFPGTGRSDTQY
TRBJ2-1	11	TRBV15	ATSRAGRWEQF
TRBJ2-1	11	TRBV29-1	SVYGTRYNEQF
TRBJ1-4	12	TRBV15	ATSKTGANEKLF
TRBJ1-1	13	TRBV5-1	ASSLVAAGNTEAF